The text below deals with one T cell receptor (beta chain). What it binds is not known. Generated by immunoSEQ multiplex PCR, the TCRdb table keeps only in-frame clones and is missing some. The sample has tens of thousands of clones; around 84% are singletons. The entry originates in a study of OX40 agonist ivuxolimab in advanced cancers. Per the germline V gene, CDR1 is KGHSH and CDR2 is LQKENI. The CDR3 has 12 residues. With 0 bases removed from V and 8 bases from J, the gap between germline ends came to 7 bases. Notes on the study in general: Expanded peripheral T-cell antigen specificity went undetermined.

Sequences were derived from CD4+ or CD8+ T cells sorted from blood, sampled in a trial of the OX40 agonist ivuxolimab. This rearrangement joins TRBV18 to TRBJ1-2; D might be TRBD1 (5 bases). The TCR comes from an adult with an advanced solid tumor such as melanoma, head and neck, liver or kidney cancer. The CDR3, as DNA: TGTGCCAGCTCACCACCGGGACCAGGCTACACCTTC. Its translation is CASSPPGPGYTF.